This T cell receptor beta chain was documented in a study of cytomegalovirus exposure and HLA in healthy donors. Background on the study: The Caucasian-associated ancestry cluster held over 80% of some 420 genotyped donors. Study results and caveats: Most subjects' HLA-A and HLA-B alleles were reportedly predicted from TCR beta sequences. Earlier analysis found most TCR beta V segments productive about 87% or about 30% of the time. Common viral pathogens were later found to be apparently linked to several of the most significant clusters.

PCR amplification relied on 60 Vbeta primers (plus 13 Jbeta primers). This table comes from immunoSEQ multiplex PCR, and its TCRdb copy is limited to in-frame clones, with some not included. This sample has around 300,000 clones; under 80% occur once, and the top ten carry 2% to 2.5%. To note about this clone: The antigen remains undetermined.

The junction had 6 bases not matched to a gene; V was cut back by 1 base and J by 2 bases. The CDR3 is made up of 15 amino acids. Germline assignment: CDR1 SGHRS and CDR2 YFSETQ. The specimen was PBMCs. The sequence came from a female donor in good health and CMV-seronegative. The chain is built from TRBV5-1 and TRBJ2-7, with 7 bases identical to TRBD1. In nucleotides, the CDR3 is TGCGCCAGCAGCTTGAGGGGGCAGGGCCCCTACGAGCAGTACTTC. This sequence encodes CASSLRGQGPYEQYF.